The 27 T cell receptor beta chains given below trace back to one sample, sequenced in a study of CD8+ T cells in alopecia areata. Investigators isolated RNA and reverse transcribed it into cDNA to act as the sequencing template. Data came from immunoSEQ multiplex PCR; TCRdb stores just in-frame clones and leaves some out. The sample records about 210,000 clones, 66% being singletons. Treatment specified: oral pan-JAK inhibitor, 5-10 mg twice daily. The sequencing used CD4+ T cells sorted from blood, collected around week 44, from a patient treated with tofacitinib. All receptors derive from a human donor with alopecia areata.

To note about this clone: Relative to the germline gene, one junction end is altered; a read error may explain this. The CDR3 coding sequence is TGTGCCGGCAGCGGTTGGGACACTGAAGCTTTCTTT. Its translation is CAGSGWDTEAFF. V usage is TRBV6-6 and J usage is TRBJ1-1; D call uncertain. There are 12 residues in the CDR3. CDR1 is MNHNY and CDR2 is SVGAGI in the germline V gene (reference sequence).

CDR3 in DNA: TGCGCCAGCAGCTTGAGGGGCAATCCTGGAAACACCATATATTTT. Translated, it gives CASSLRGNPGNTIYF. This chain links TRBV5-1 with TRBJ1-3, with a weak D call TRBD1 (5 bases). CDR1 and CDR2 from the germline V gene are SGHRS and YFSETQ. V lost 1 base and J lost 2, with 10 bases in between. The CDR3 length is 15 residues.

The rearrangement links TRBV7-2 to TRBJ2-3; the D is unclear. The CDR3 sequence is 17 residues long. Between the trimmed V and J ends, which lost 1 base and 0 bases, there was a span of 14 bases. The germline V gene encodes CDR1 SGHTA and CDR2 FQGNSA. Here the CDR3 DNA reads TGTGCCAGCAGCTTAGATAGTTCATTTGGGAGCACAGATACGCAGTATTTT. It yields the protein CASSLDSSFGSTDTQYF.

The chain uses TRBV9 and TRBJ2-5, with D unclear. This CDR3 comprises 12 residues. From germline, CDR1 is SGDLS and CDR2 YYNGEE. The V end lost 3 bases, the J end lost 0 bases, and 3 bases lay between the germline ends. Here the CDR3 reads CASSGNQETQYF. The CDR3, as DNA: TGTGCCAGCAGCGGGAACCAAGAGACCCAGTACTTC.

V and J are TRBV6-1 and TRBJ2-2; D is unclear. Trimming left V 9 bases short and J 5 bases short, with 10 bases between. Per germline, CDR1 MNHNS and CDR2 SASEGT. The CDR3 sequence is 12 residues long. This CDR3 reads CASPRQTGELFF. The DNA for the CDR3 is TGTGCCAGTCCACGCCAGACCGGGGAGCTGTTTTTT.

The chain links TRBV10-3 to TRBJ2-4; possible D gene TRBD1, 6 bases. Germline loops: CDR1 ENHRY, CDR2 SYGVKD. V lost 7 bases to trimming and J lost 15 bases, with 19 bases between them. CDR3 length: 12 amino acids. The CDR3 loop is CAIKGPDSLLYF. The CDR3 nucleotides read TGTGCCATCAAAGGCCCGGACAGTCTACTGTACTTC.

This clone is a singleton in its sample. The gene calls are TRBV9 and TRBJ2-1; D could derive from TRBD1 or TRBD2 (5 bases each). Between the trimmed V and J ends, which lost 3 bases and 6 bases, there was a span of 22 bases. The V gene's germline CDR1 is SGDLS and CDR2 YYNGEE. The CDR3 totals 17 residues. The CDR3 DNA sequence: TGTGCCAGCAGCGAGAACATCGAGGGGAAAGACCGCAATGAGCAGTTCTTC. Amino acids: CASSENIEGKDRNEQFF.

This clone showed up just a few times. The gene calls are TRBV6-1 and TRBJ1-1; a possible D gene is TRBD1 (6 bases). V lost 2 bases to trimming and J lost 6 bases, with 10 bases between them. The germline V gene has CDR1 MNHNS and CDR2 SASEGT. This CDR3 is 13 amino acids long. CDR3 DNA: TGTGCCAGCAGTGAAACAGGGTTCTCTGAAGCTTTCTTT. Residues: CASSETGFSEAFF.

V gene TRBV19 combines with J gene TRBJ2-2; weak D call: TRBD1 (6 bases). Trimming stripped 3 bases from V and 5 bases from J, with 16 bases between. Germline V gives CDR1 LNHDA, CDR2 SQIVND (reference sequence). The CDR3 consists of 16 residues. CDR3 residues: CASSIGAGVNTGELFF. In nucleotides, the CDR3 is TGTGCCAGTAGTATTGGTGCAGGGGTAAATACCGGGGAGCTGTTTTTT.

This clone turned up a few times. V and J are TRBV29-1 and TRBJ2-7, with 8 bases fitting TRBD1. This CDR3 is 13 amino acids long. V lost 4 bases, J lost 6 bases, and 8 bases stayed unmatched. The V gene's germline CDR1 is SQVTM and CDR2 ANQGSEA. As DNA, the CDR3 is TGCAGCGTTGTGTCAGGGGGCCGTGGCGAGCAGTACTTC. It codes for CSVVSGGRGEQYF.

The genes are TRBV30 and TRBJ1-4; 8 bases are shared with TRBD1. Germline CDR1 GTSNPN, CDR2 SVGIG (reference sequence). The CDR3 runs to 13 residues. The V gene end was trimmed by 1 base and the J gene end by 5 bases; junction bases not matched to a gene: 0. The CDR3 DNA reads TGTGCCTGGAGTGGACAGGGGAATGAAAAACTGTTTTTT. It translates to CAWSGQGNEKLFF.

CDR3 DNA: TGCGCCAGCAGCCAAGATCTCGGGGGTGGACGGGGTTCACCCCTCCACTTT. This translates into CASSQDLGGGRGSPLHF. V and J are TRBV4-3 and TRBJ1-6; D perhaps matches TRBD1 (5 bases). Trimming took off 0 bases at V and 9 bases at J, with 18 bases between the two ends. The CDR3 runs to 17 residues. Germline CDR1 reads LGHNA; CDR2 reads YSLEER.

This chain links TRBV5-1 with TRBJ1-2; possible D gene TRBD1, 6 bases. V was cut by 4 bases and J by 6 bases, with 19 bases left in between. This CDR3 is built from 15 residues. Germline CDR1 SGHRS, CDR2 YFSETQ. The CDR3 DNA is TGCGCCAGCAGCGGATGGGACACCCAGGGAGATGGCTACACCTTC. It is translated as CASSGWDTQGDGYTF.

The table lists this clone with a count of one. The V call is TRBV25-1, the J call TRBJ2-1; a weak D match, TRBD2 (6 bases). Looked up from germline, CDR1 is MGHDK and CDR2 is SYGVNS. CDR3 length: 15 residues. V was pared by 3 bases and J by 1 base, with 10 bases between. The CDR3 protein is CASSDVGGSYNEQFF. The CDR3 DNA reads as TGTGCCAGCAGTGATGTGGGGGGATCCTACAATGAGCAGTTCTTC.

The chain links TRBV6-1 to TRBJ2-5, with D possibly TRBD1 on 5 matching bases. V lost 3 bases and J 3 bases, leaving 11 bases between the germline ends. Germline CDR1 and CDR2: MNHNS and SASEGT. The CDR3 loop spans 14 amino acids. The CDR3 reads CASSDRTPKETQYF. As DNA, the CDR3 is TGTGCCAGCAGTGACAGGACACCCAAAGAGACCCAGTACTTC.

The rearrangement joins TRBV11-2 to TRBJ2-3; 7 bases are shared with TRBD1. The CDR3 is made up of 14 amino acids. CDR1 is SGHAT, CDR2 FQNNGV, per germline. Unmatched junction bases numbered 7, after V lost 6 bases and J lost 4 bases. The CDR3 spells CASSLDRIADTQYF. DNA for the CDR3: TGTGCCAGCAGTTTGGACAGGATCGCAGATACGCAGTATTTT.

CDR3 loop: CAWSGGFYGYTF. The CDR3 region has the DNA TGTGCCTGGAGTGGTGGGTTCTATGGCTACACCTTC. The chain recombines TRBV30 with TRBJ1-2; no firm D call. The CDR3 contains 12 residues. CDR1 is GTSNPN, CDR2 SVGIG, per germline (reference sequence). Trimming stripped 1 base from V and 4 bases from J, with 7 bases between.

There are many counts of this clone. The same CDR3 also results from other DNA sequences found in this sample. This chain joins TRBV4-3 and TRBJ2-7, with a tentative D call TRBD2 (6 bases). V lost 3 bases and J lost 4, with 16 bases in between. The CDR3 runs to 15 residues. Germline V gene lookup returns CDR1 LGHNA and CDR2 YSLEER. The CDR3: CASSQTTGGGYEQYF. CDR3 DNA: TGCGCCAGCAGCCAGACCACTGGCGGAGGGTACGAGCAGTACTTC.

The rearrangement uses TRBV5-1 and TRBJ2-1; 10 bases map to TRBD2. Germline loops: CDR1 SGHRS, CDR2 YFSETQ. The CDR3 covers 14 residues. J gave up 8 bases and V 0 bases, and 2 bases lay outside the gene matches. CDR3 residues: CASSLGTSGDEQFF. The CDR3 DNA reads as TGCGCCAGCAGCTTGGGGACTAGCGGCGATGAGCAGTTCTTC.

For the CDR3, the DNA is TGCAGCACTGACAGCCCGAACACTGAAGCTTTCTTT. Translated: CSTDSPNTEAFF. The chain links TRBV29-1 to TRBJ1-1; a possible D gene is TRBD1 (5 bases). CDR1 and CDR2 from the germline V gene are SQVTM and ANQGSEA. The CDR3 consists of 12 residues. The ends were cut back, 8 bases at V and 1 base at J, with 11 bases in the middle.

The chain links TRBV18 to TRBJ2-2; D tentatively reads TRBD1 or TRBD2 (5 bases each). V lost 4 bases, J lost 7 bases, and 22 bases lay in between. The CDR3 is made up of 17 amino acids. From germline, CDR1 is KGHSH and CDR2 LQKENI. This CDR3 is CASSHTGIRRDLGELFF. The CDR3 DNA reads TGTGCCAGCTCACACACCGGGATCCGCAGGGATCTCGGGGAGCTGTTTTTT.

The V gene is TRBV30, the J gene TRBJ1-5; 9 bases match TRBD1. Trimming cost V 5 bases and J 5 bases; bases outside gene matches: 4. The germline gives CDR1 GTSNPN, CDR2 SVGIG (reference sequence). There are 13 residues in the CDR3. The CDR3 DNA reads TGTGCCTGGGGAAGACAGGGGGATCAGCCCCAGCATTTT. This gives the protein CAWGRQGDQPQHF. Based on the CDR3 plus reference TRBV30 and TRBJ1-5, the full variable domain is SQTIHQWPATLVQPVGSPLSLECTVEGTSNPNLYWYRQAAGRGLQLLFYSVGIGQISSEVPQNLSASRPQDRQFILSSKKLLLSDSGFYLCAWGRQGDQPQHFGDGTRLSIL.

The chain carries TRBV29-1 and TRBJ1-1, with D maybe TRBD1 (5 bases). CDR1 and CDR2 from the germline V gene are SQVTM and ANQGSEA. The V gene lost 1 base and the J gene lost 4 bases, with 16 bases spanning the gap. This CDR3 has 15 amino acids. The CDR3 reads CSVEGRDGGGTEAFF. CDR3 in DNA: TGCAGCGTTGAAGGGAGGGACGGGGGTGGCACTGAAGCTTTCTTT.

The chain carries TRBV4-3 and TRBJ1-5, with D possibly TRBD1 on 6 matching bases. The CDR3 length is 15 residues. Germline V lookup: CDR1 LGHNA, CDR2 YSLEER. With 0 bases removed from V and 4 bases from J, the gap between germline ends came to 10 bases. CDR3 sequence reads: CASSQEKDRNQPQHF. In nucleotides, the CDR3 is TGCGCCAGCAGCCAAGAGAAGGACAGAAATCAGCCCCAGCATTTT.

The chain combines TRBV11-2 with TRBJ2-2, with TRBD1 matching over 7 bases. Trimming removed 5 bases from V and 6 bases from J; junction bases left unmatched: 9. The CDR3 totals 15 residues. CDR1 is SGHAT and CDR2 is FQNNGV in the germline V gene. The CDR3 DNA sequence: TGTGCCAGCAGCACTAGAGGGACAGTGGCCGGGGAGCTGTTTTTT. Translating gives CASSTRGTVAGELFF.

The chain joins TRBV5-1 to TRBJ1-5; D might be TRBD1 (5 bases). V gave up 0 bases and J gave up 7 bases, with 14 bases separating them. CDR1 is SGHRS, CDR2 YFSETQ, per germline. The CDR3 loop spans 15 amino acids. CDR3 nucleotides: TGCGCCAGCAGCTTGGACAGAACAGCAGGGCAGCCCCAGCATTTT. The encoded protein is CASSLDRTAGQPQHF. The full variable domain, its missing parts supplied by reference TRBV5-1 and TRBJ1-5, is KAGVTQTPRYLIKTRGQQVTLSCSPISGHRSVSWYQQTPGQGLQFLFEYFSETQRNKGNFPGRFSGRQFSNSRSEMNVSTLELGDSALYLCASSLDRTAGQPQHFGDGTRLSIL.

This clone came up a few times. In DNA form, the CDR3 reads TGTGCCAGCAGCTTATCAGGGGGCCTTCAGCCCCAGCATTTT. Translating it yields CASSLSGGLQPQHF. The gene calls are TRBV5-6 and TRBJ1-5; TRBD1 matches 8 bases. After removal of 2 bases from V and 6 bases from J, the junction contained 4 bases not matched to a gene. The CDR3 is 14 residues long. Germline V lookup: CDR1 SGHDT, CDR2 YYEEEE.